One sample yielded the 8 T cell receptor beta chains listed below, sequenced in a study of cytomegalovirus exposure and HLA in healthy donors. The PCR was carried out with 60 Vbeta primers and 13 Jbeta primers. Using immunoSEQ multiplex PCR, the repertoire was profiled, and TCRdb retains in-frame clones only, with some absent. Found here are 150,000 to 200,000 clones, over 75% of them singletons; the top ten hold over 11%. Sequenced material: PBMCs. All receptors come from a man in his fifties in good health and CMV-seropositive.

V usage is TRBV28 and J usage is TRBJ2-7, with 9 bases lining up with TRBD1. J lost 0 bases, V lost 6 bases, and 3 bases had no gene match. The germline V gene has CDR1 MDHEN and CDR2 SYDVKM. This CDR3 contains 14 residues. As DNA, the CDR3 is TGTGCCAGCAGAAACAGGGGGCCCTCCTACGAGCAGTACGTC. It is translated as CASRNRGPSYEQYV.

The CDR3 sequence: CASSSNLREGSNQPQHF. For the CDR3, the DNA is TGTGCCAGCAGCTCCAACCTGCGGGAAGGAAGCAATCAGCCCCAGCATTTT. The rearrangement joins TRBV5-6 to TRBJ1-5; D is unclear. V gave up 3 bases and J gave up 1 base, with 17 bases separating them. The CDR3 runs to 17 residues. Germline V gene lookup returns CDR1 SGHDT and CDR2 YYEEEE.

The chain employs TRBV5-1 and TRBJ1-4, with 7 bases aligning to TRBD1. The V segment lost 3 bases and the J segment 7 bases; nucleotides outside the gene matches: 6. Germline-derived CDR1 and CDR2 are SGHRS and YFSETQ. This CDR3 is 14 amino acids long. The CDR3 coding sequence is TGCGCCAGCAGCTGGGACAGAGAGATTGAAAAACTGTTTTTT. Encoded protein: CASSWDREIEKLFF.

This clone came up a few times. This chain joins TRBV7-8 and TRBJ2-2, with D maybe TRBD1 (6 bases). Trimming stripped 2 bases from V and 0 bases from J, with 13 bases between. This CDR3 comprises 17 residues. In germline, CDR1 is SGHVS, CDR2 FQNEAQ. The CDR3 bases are TGTGCCAGCAGCTTACGGGACACGGGTGCGAACACCGGGGAGCTGTTTTTT. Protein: CASSLRDTGANTGELFF.

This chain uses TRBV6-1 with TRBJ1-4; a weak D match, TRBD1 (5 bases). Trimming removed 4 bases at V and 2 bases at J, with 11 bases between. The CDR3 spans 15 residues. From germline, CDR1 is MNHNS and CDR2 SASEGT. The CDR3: CASSVGGVTNEKLFF. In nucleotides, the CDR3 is TGTGCCAGCAGTGTCGGGGGGGTGACTAATGAAAAACTGTTTTTT.

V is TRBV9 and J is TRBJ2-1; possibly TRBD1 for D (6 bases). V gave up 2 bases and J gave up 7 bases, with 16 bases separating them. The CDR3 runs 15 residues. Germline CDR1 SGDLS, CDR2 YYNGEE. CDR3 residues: CASSVGAFVSNEQFF. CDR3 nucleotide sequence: TGTGCCAGCAGCGTGGGGGCATTTGTATCTAATGAGCAGTTCTTC.

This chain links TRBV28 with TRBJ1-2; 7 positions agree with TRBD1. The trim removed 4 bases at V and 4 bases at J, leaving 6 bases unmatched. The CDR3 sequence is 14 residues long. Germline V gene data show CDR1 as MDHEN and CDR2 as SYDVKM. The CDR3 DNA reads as TGTGCCAGCAGTTCCATCTGGGACAGCTATGGCTACACCTTC. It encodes CASSSIWDSYGYTF.

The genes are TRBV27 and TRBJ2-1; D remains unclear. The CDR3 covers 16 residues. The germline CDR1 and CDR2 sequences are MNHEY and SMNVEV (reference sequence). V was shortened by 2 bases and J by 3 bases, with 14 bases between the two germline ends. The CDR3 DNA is TGTGCCAGCAGTTTAGGTGGATCAGGCTACTACAATGAGCAGTTCTTC. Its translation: CASSLGGSGYYNEQFF.